This T cell receptor (beta chain) stems from a study of metastatic and nonmetastatic thyroid tumors. At the level of the study: Blood and tumor or nodule tissue repertoires from malignant and benign thyroid patients were compared. Whole-study findings and limits: It was reported that TCR beta diversity was significantly higher in malignant thyroid tumors than benign nodules, in blood and tumor.

In its sample, this clone was seen many times. Its antigen is still unknown. No patient received treatment before thyroid surgery. V was clipped by 3 bases and J by 0 bases, with 18 bases between them. Germline values: CDR1 SGHAT, CDR2 FQNNGV. The CDR3 sequence is 17 residues long. TCRdb used MiXCR to call clones anew from the PCR reads. This repertoire shows under 60,000 clones, roughly a fifth found once; its top ten account for approximately 3.6%. Sequenced material: blood. The chain links TRBV11-2 to TRBJ2-7, with D hard to call. This clonotype originated in a male donor with papillary thyroid cancer or a benign thyroid nodule (not recorded which). Some clones in this sample may be carry-over from other donors' samples. The CDR3 reads CASSLRSPASLSYEQYF. The CDR3 bases are TGTGCCAGCAGCTTGAGATCCCCGGCTTCTCTCTCCTACGAGCAGTACTTC.